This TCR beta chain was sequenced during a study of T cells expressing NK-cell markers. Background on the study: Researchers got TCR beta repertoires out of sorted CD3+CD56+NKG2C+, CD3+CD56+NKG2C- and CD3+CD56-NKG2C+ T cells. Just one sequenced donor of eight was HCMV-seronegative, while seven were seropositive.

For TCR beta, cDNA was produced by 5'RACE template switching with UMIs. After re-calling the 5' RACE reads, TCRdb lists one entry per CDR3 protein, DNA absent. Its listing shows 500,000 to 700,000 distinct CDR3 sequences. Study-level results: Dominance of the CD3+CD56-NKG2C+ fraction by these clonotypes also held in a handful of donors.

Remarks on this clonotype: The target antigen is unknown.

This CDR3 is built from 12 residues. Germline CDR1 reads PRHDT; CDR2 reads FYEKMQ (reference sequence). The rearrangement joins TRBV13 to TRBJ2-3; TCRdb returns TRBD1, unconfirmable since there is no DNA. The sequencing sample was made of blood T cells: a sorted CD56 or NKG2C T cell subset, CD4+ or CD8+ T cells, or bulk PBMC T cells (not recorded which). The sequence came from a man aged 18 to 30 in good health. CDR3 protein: CASSGPPVTQYF.